This record concerns one T cell receptor beta chain sequence. Profiled with immunoSEQ multiplex PCR; TCRdb holds only in-frame clones, not every one. The sample has 300,000 to 350,000 clones; around 90% are singletons. The sample is drawn from a study of blood T cell repertoires in COVID-19. Study details: Both acute and convalescent COVID-19 samples were obtained from the United States, Italy and Spain.

The V end lost 1 base, the J end lost 5 bases, and 11 bases lay between the germline ends. The germline V gene encodes CDR1 LGHDT and CDR2 YNNKEL (reference sequence). This CDR3 contains 15 residues. Material for sequencing was PBMCs or T cells enriched from blood (not recorded which). The rearrangement links TRBV3-1 (or the pseudogene TRBV3-2) to TRBJ2-2, with D possibly being TRBD1 (5 bases). This receptor was taken from a woman younger than 30 with acute COVID-19. CDR3 sequence (DNA): TGTGCCAGCAGCCAAGGGGGCCCCTATACCGGGGAGCTGTTTTTT. This codes for CASSQGGPYTGELFF.